These T cell receptor beta chains were read from a single sample in a study of long-term antiretroviral therapy in people with HIV. The assay was immunoSEQ multiplex PCR, and TCRdb's table has in-frame clones only and misses some. Here the sample spans about 34,000 clones, 87% being singletons. The sequencing used unsorted PBMCs, collected 1.1 years after starting antiretroviral therapy. All receptors come from a man aged 18 to 30 with HIV. CDR3s include the opening cysteine and the closing phenylalanine or tryptophan. The D gene is left open where the match is weak. A clone size is listed for some rows: how often the clone was seen (once, few, many), or a class if it is expanded.

cdr3_length	d_call	v_call	clone_size	j_call	cdr3_aa	cdr3_nt
15	TRBD1	TRBV5-4	NA	TRBJ1-3	CASSRAGTAGNTIYF	TGTGCCAGCAGCAGGGCCGGGACAGCAGGAAACACCATATATTTT
13	NA	TRBV18	NA	TRBJ2-7	CASSPEGGYEQYF	TGTGCCAGCTCACCAGAAGGAGGGTACGAGCAGTACTTC
14	NA	TRBV4-2	NA	TRBJ1-5	CASSQGTPNQPQHF	TGTGCCAGCAGCCAGGGGACTCCAAATCAGCCCCAGCATTTT
16	TRBD1	TRBV7-2	NA	TRBJ1-2	CASSFGTAPGLYGYTF	TGTGCCAGCAGCTTCGGGACAGCGCCGGGACTGTATGGCTACACCTTC
14	NA	TRBV6-5	NA	TRBJ2-5	CASSSGGPKETQYF	TGTGCCAGCAGTTCAGGAGGCCCAAAAGAGACCCAGTACTTC
14	NA	TRBV27	NA	TRBJ1-1	CASSLRGALGEAFF	TGTGCCAGCAGTTTAAGGGGAGCCCTCGGGGAAGCTTTCTTT
13	NA	TRBV5-6	NA	TRBJ2-6	CASLYSGANVLTF	TGTGCCAGCCTATACTCTGGGGCCAACGTCCTGACTTTC
13	TRBD1	TRBV7-2	NA	TRBJ1-1	CASSSVRGLEAFF	TGTGCCAGCAGCTCGGTGAGGGGGCTTGAGGCTTTCTTT
13	NA	TRBV11-2	NA	TRBJ2-3	CASSRASTDTQYF	TGTGCCAGCAGCCGCGCGAGCACAGATACGCAGTATTTT
15	NA	TRBV27	NA	TRBJ2-2	CASSLKGANTGELFF	TGTGCCAGCAGTTTGAAGGGCGCGAACACCGGGGAGCTGTTTTTT
14	NA	TRBV5-5	once	TRBJ2-7	CASSWTAPSYEQYF	TGTGCCAGCTCTTGGACTGCTCCCTCCTACGAGCAGTACTTC
13	NA	TRBV7-8	NA	TRBJ1-1	CASSLAAVGEAFF	TGTGCCAGCAGCTTAGCCGCCGTCGGTGAAGCTTTCTTT
15	TRBD1	TRBV9	NA	TRBJ1-4	CASSQQGAAGEKLFF	TGTGCCAGCAGCCAACAGGGGGCGGCGGGTGAAAAACTGTTTTTT
15	TRBD1	TRBV5-6	NA	TRBJ1-2	CASSFLGQGALGYTF	TGTGCCAGCAGCTTCTTAGGACAGGGAGCCCTCGGCTACACCTTC
13	NA	TRBV30	NA	TRBJ1-4	CAWSVHMYEKLFF	TGTGCCTGGAGTGTACATATGTATGAAAAACTGTTTTTT
15	TRBD1	TRBV9	NA	TRBJ2-7	CASSVTGQGPYEQYF	TGTGCCAGCAGCGTTACGGGACAGGGGCCCTACGAGCAGTACTTC
15	TRBD2	TRBV5-1	NA	TRBJ2-1	CASSFTSGRAGEQFF	TGCGCCAGCAGCTTCACTAGCGGGAGGGCCGGTGAGCAGTTCTTC
14	NA	TRBV12-5	NA	TRBJ2-7	CASGLSQGTDEQYF	TGTGCTAGTGGTTTGTCTCAGGGGACTGACGAGCAGTACTTC
15	TRBD1	TRBV7-2	NA	TRBJ1-6	CASSSQGAYNSPLHF	TGTGCCAGCAGCTCACAGGGGGCGTATAATTCACCCCTCCACTTT
14	TRBD2	TRBV27	NA	TRBJ2-1	CASSFAGGNNEQFF	TGTGCCAGCAGTTTCGCGGGGGGAAACAATGAGCAGTTCTTC
15	TRBD1	TRBV5-1	NA	TRBJ1-1	CASSKEGQGYTEAFF	TGCGCCAGCAGCAAGGAAGGACAGGGATACACTGAAGCTTTCTTT
14	NA	TRBV27	NA	TRBJ1-1	CASSTGRGIFEAFF	TGTGCCAGCAGCACCGGACGGGGGATTTTCGAAGCTTTCTTT
16	NA	TRBV30	NA	TRBJ2-1	CAWSVLVSRRYNEQFF	TGTGCCTGGAGTGTACTCGTTAGCCGCCGGTACAATGAGCAGTTCTTC
14	TRBD1	TRBV27	NA	TRBJ2-7	CASRRRDSSYEQYF	TGTGCCAGCAGGCGCCGGGACAGCTCCTACGAGCAGTACTTC
13	NA	TRBV19	NA	TRBJ1-5	CASTGTSDQPQHF	TGTGCCAGTACCGGGACATCTGATCAGCCCCAGCATTTT
14	NA	TRBV19	NA	TRBJ1-5	CASSITPGGQPQHF	TGTGCCAGTAGTATAACTCCGGGAGGTCAGCCCCAGCATTTT
14	NA	TRBV6-5	NA	TRBJ2-3	CASSYIRGTDTQYF	TGTGCCAGCAGTTACATAAGGGGAACAGATACGCAGTATTTT
15	NA	TRBV11-2	NA	TRBJ1-6	CASSLEWSGYSPLHF	TGTGCCAGCAGCTTAGAATGGTCAGGGTATTCACCCCTCCACTTT
16	TRBD2	TRBV19	NA	TRBJ2-7	CASSIEYGGSSYEQYF	TGTGCCAGTAGTATAGAGTACGGGGGGTCATCCTACGAGCAGTACTTC
14	NA	TRBV7-8	NA	TRBJ1-3	CASSLGTVGNTIYF	TGTGCCAGCAGCTTAGGGACGGTTGGAAACACCATATATTTT
13	NA	TRBV6-1	few	TRBJ1-5	CASIGGSNQPQHF	TGTGCCAGCATCGGTGGCAGCAATCAGCCCCAGCATTTT
12	TRBD1	TRBV7-2	NA	TRBJ2-7	CASSLDRAEQYF	TGTGCCAGCAGCTTGGACAGGGCCGAGCAGTACTTC
18	TRBD2	TRBV18	NA	TRBJ2-1	CASSPRTSGGAAYNEQFF	TGTGCCAGCTCACCACGGACTAGCGGGGGGGCCGCCTACAATGAGCAGTTCTTC